This record looks at one TCR beta chain sequence and its context. Its matching antigen is unknown. This specimen comes from a study of OX40 agonist ivuxolimab in advanced cancers. Study observations and caveats: Averaged across samples, CD8+ T cells carried more expanded clones than CD4+ did.

Repertoires were generated with immunoSEQ multiplex PCR, while TCRdb's copy carries only in-frame clones and drops some. Of some 13,000 clones listed, approximately 76% were seen once; the top ten hold about 30%. Germline V lookup: CDR1 PRHDT, CDR2 FYEKMQ (reference sequence). V lost 5 bases to trimming and J lost 0 bases; unmatched junction nucleotides: 6. The CDR3 length is 17 residues. V usage is TRBV13 and J usage is TRBJ2-1; 11 bases match TRBD2. The input for sequencing was CD4+ or CD8+ T cells sorted from blood, taken in a trial of the OX40 agonist ivuxolimab. The sequence came from an adult with an advanced solid tumor such as melanoma, head and neck, liver or kidney cancer. The CDR3 coding sequence is TGTGCCAGCAGCCCGCGACTAGCGGGGAGCTCCTACAATGAGCAGTTCTTC. It translates to CASSPRLAGSSYNEQFF.